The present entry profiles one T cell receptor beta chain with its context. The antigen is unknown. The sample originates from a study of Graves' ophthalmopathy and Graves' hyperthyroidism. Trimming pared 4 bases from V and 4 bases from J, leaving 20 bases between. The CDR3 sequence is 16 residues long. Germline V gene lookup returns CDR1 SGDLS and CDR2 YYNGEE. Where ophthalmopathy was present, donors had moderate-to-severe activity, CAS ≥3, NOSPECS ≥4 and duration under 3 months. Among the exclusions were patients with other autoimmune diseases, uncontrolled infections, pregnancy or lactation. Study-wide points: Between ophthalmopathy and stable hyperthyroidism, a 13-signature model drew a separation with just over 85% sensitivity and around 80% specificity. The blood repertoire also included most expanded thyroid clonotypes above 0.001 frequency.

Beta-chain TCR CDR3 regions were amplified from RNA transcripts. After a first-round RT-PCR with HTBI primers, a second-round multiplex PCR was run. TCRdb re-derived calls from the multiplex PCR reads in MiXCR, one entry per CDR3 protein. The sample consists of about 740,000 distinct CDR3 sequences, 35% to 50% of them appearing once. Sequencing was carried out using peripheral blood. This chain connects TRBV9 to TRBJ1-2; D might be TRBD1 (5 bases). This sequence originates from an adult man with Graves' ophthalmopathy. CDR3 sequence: CASSQSGRVRAYGYTF. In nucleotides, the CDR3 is TGTGCCAGCAGCCAGTCCGGCAGGGTGAGGGCCTATGGCTACACCTTC.